The T cell receptor beta chain described here comes from a study of CD8 T cells in ankylosing spondylitis. This clonotype was detected ten times or more. Its antigen is unknown. CDR3 size: 15 residues. Germline V gene sequence: CDR1 SGHTA, CDR2 FQGNSA. V dropped 5 bases and J dropped 4; count of bases not matched to a gene: 9. Each CDR3 protein gets one entry after TCRdb re-called the 5' RACE reads with MiXCR. The sample holds some 800,000 distinct CDR3 sequences, 12% seen once. Findings of the study overall: Within ankylosing spondylitis blood, a TCR beta motif made up of eight or nine highly homologous variants appeared to be characteristic. Disease-linked clones, CD8+, were relatively rare in peripheral blood.

Input material: blood, either unsorted or a sorted T cell fraction (not recorded which). The chain couples TRBV7-2 to TRBJ1-2, with 8 positions matching TRBD1. The clonotype was recovered from a male donor with ankylosing spondylitis. CDR3 bases: TGTGCCAGCAGCCCCCGGACAGGGAGGGCCTATGGCTACACCTTC. Translated, it gives CASSPRTGRAYGYTF.